This paragraph reports one TCR beta chain. Time point specified: patch test 1, 2 weeks after DPC sensitization. The treatment is: therapeutic diphenylcyclopropenone sensitization with weekly scalp DPC. Investigators collected blood before applying each patch test. This entry comes from a study of human T cells and chemical hapten exposure. Looking at the study overall: Chiefly female patients presented with alopecia areata, totalis or universalis.

TCRdb called the RACE reads again in MiXCR, with one record for every CDR3 protein. The sample lists about 380,000 distinct CDR3 sequences; nearly 5% were seen once. The germline V and J ends were trimmed by 4 bases and 6 bases, with 9 bases remaining between them. Germline CDR1 reads SNHLY; CDR2 reads FYNNEI. There are 12 residues in the CDR3. The sequencing here drew on whole blood, taken in connection with sensitization to the hapten diphenylcyclopropenone (DPC). The chain carries TRBV2 and TRBJ1-2; D not certain. The TCR was taken from a woman aged 50 to 60 with alopecia areata. Some clones in this sample may be carry-over from other donors' samples. The CDR3 DNA reads TGTGCCAGCAGTGGGAGGAGGGATGGCTACACCTTC. This encodes CASSGRRDGYTF.